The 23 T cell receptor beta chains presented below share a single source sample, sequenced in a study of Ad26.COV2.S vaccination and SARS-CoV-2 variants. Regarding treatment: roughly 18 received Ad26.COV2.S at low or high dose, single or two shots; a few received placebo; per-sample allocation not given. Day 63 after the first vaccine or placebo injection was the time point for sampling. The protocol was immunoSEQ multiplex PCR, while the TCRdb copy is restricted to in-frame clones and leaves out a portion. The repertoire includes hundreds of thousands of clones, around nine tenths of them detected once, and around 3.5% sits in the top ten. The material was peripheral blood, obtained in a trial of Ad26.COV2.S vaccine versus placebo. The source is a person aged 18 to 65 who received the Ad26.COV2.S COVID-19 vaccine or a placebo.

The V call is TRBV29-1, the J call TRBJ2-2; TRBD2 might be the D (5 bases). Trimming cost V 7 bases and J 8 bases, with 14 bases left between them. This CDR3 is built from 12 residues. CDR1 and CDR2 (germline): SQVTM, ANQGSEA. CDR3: CSATMSGGELFF. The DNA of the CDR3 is TGCAGCGCGACAATGTCGGGGGGGGAGCTGTTTTTT.

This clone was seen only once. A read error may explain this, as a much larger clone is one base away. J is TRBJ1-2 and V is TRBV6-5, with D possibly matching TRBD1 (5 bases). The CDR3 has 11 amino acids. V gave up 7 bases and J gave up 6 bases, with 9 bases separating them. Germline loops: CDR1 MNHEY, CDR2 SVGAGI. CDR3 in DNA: TGTGCCAGCACCCTGGGGGATGGCTACACCTTC. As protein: CASTLGDGYTF.

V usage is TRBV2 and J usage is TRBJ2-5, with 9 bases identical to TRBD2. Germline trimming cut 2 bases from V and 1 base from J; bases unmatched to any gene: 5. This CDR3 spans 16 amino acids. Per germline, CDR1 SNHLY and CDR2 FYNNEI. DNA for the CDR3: TGTGCCAGCAGTGAAACCGAGCGGGGGGCCCAAGAGACCCAGTACTTC. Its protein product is CASSETERGAQETQYF.

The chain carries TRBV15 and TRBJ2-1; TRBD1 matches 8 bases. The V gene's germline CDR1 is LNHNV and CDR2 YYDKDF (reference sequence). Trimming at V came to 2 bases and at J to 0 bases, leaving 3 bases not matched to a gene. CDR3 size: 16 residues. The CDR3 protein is CATSRRQGSSYNEQFF. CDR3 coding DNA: TGTGCCACCAGCAGAAGACAGGGGAGCTCCTACAATGAGCAGTTCTTC.

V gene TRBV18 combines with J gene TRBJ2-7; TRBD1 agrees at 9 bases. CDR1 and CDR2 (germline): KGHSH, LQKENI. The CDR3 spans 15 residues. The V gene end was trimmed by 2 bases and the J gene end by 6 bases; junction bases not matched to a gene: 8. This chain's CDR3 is CASSPGTGTLSEQYF. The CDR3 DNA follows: TGTGCCAGCTCACCAGGGACAGGGACCCTCTCCGAGCAGTACTTC.

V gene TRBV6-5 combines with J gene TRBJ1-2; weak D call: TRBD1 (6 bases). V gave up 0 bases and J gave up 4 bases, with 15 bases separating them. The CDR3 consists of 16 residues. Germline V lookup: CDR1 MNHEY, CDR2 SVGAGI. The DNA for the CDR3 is TGTGCCAGCAGTTACTCAACAGGGCCGAGTAGCTATGGCTACACCTTC. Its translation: CASSYSTGPSSYGYTF.

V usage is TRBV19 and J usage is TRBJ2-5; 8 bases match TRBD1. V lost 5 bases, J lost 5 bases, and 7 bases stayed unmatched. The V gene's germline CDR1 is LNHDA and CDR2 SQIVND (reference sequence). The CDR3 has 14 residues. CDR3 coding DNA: TGTGCCAGTAGTCGACAGGGGATTTTCGAGACCCAGTACTTC. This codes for CASSRQGIFETQYF. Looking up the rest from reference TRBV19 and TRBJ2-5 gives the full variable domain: DGGITQSPKYLFRKEGQNVTLSCEQNLNHDAMYWYRQDPGQGLRLIYYSQIVNDFQKGDIAEGYSVSREKKESFPLTVTSAQKNPTAFYLCASSRQGIFETQYFGPGTRLLVL.

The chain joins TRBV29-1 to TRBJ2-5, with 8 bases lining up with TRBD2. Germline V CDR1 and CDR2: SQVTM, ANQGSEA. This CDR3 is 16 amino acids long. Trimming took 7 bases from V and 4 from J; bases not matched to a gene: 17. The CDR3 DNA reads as TGCAGCGCTGGTGGTGACCTTAGCGGGGTAAGAGAGACCCAGTACTTC. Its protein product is CSAGGDLSGVRETQYF.

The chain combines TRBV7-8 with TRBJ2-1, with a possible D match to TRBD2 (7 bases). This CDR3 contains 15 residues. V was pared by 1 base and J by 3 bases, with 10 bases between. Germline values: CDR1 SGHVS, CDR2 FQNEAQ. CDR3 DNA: TGTGCCAGCAGCTTAGAGGGGGGGGACTACAATGAGCAGTTCTTC. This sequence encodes CASSLEGGDYNEQFF.

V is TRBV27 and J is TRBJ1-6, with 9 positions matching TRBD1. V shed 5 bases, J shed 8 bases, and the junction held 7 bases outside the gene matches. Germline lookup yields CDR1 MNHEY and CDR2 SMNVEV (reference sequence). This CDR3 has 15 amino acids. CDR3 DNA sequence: TGTGCCAGCAGTCCTGGACAGGGGAAACATTCACCCCTCCACTTT. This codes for CASSPGQGKHSPLHF.

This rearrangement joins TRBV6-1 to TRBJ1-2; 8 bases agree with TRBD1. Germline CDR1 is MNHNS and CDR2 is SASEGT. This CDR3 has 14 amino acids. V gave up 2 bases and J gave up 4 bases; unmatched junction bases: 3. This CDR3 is CASSEKGQGYGYTF. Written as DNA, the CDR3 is TGTGCCAGCAGTGAAAAAGGACAGGGCTATGGCTACACCTTC.

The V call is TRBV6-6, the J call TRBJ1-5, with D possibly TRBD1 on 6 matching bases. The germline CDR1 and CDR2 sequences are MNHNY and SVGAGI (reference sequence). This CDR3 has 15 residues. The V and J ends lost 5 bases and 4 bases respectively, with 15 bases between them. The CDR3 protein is CASSRAQGTNQPQHF. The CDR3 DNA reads TGTGCCAGCAGTCGGGCTCAGGGGACTAATCAGCCCCAGCATTTT.

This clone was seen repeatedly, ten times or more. The DNA of the CDR3 is TGCGCCAGCAGCCTAGAGGACAGGCTCCAAGCTTTCTTT. The encoded protein is CASSLEDRLQAFF. V usage is TRBV5-1 and J usage is TRBJ1-1; 7 bases line up with TRBD1. Per germline, CDR1 SGHRS and CDR2 YFSETQ. The trim removed 4 bases at V and 9 bases at J, leaving 9 bases unmatched. The CDR3 spans 13 residues.

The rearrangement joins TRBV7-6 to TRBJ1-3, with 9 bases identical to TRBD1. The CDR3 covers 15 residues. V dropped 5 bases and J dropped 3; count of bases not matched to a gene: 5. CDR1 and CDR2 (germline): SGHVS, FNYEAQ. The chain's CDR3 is CASSPGDRDGNTIYF. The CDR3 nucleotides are TGTGCCAGCAGCCCAGGGGACAGGGATGGAAACACCATATATTTT.

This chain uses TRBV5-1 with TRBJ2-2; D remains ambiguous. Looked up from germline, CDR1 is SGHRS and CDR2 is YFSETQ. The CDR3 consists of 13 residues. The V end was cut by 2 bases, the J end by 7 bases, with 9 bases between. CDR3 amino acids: CASSFRLGGELFF. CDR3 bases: TGCGCCAGCAGCTTTCGTTTGGGCGGGGAGCTGTTTTTT.

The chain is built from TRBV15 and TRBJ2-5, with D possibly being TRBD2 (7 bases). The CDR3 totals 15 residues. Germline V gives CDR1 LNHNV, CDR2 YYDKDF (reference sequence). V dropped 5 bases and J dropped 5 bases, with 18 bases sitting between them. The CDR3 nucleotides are TGTGCCACCAGCCAATTGGGGGGGCCTCGGGAGACCCAGTACTTC. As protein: CATSQLGGPRETQYF.

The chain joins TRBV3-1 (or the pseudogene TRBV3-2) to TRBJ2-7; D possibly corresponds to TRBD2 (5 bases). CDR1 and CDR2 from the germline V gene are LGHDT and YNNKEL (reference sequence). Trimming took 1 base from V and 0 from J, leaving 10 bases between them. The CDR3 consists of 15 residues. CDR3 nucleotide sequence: TGTGCCAGCAGCCAAGCCGGGGTTAGCTCCTACGAGCAGTACTTC. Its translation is CASSQAGVSSYEQYF.

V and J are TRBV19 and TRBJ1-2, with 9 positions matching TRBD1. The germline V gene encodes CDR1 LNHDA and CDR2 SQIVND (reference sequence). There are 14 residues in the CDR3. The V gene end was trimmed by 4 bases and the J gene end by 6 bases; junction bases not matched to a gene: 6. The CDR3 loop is CASSKRGQGDGYTF. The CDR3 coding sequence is TGTGCCAGTAGTAAAAGGGGACAGGGAGATGGCTACACCTTC.

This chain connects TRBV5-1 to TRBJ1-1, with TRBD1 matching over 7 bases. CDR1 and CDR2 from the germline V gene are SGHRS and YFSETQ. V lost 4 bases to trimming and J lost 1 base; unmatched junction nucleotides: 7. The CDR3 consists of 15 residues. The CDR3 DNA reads TGCGCCAGCAGCGGCGGACAGGCAACGAACACTGAAGCTTTCTTT. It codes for CASSGGQATNTEAFF.

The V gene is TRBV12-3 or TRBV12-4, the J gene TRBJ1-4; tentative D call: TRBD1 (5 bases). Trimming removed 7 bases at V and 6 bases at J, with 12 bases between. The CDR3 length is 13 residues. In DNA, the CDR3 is TGTGCCAGCACCATACGGGGGGATGAAAAACTGTTTTTT. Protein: CASTIRGDEKLFF.

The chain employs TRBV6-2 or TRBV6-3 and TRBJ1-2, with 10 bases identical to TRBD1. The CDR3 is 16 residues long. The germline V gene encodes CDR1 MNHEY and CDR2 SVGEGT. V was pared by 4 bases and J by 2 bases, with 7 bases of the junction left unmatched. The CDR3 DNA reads TGTGCCAGCAGTTCCCCTAGGACAGGGGGAAACTATGGCTACACCTTC. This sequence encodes CASSSPRTGGNYGYTF.

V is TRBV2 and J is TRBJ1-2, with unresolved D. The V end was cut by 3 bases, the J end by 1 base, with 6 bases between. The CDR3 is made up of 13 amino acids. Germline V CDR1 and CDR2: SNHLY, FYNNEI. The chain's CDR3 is CASSEGLNYGYTF. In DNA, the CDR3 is TGTGCCAGCAGTGAGGGCCTTAACTATGGCTACACCTTC.

CDR3 in amino acids: CASSYSTGGELFF. In nucleotides, the CDR3 is TGTGCCAGCAGTTACTCGACGGGGGGGGAGCTGTTTTTT. The chain combines TRBV6-5 with TRBJ2-2, with D perhaps TRBD2 (5 bases). The germline V and J ends were trimmed by 0 bases and 8 bases, with 7 bases remaining between them. Germline V gives CDR1 MNHEY, CDR2 SVGAGI. The CDR3 is 13 amino acids.